This TCR beta chain was sequenced during a study of blood T cell repertoires in COVID-19. On the study more broadly: Samples taken during acute and convalescent COVID-19 were collected in the United States, Italy and Spain. In each case, the material was cDNA or gDNA derived from T cells, B-cell-depleted T cells, or PBMCs.

Authors' analysis steps: Amplification from reference gene primers served as the basis for estimated nucleated cell counts. Profiled with immunoSEQ multiplex PCR; TCRdb holds only in-frame clones, not every one. Clone size and the V and J calls come from that table; the DNA yielded D and trimming. Among approximately 99,000 clones listed, 79% were seen once. The ends lost 4 bases at V and 10 bases at J; junction bases unmatched: 8. This CDR3 spans 13 amino acids. Germline loops: CDR1 SGHNT, CDR2 YYREEE (reference sequence). This chain uses TRBV5-4 with TRBJ2-1; TRBD2 aligns across 7 bases. The receptor was isolated from a woman of 80 years or more with active or convalescent COVID-19. Input material: peripheral blood. CDR3: CASSNGRGWEQFF. CDR3 in DNA: TGTGCCAGCAGCAATGGGAGGGGTTGGGAGCAGTTCTTC.